This T cell receptor beta chain was sequenced for a study of cytomegalovirus exposure and HLA in healthy donors. It was with 60 Vbeta and 13 Jbeta primers that the PCR ran. Generated by immunoSEQ multiplex PCR, the TCRdb table keeps only in-frame clones and is missing some. This table holds roughly 200,000 clones, 75% to 85% found once. Germline V gives CDR1 LNHDA, CDR2 SQIVND (reference sequence). V dropped 5 bases and J dropped 5 bases, with 6 bases sitting between them. The CDR3 covers 11 residues. The receptor comes from a woman between 35 and 50 years old in good health and CMV-seronegative. Sequencing was done on a sample of PBMCs. This rearrangement joins TRBV19 to TRBJ2-5; D not resolved. The CDR3 spells CASSSVETQYF. CDR3 in DNA: TGTGCCAGTAGTTCGGTGGAGACCCAGTACTTC.